The clone carrying this T cell receptor (beta chain) occurred many times. Its specificity is not known. This record belongs to a study of molecular identifiers for immune sequencing clone quantification. Study details: In replicates, RNA from roughly 21,000 or 96,000 naive CD8 cells was divided five ways and four parts were sequenced. Study-level points and caveats: Effector cells had over 97% of their molecules in clones above 20 RNA copies, while naive cells had under 1%.

TCRdb ran MiXCR on the PCR reads and lists one entry per CDR3 protein. The sample consists of about 19,000 distinct CDR3 sequences, over 20% of them appearing once. In the sort, naive CD8 T cells were defined as CD8+CD4-CCR7+CD45RA+. This sequence originates from a human donor in good health. Some libraries in this study had Jurkat cell RNA spiked in. The specimen sequenced was naive CD8+ T cells from blood, with Jurkat cell RNA spiked in. Subset defined: FACS-sorted CD8+CD4-CCR7+CD45RA+ naive T cells.

The CDR3 DNA reads as TGTGCCAGCAGCGTAGGTGGCGGGGAGCTGTTTTTT. Amino acids: CASSVGGGELFF. The chain is built from TRBV9 and TRBJ2-2; D gene ambiguous. Trimming shortened V by 0 bases and J by 7 bases, and 4 bases separated the two germline ends. The CDR3 has 12 amino acids. Germline CDR1 SGDLS, CDR2 YYNGEE. Full variable domain (remainder filled in from reference TRBV9 and TRBJ2-2): DSGVTQTPKHLITATGQRVTLRCSPRSGDLSVYWYQQSLDQGLQFLIQYYNGEERAKGNILERFSAQQFPDLHSELNLSSLELGDSALYFCASSVGGGELFFGEGSRLTVL.